This is a list of T cell receptor beta chains from one sample in a study of sequential checkpoint blockade in melanoma. Produced via immunoSEQ multiplex PCR; TCRdb's table is partial and in-frame only. The sample comprises 20,000 to 25,000 clones, more than 25% of which are singletons, and over 5.5% rests with the top ten. This specimen was tumor tissue (inferred from file names), taken from a patient given nivolumab and ipilimumab in sequence. The receptors come from a human donor with melanoma. The CDR3 runs from the conserved cysteine through the conserved F or W. D genes are given only for firm matches. Rows give clone size only sometimes, using once, few, many, or a class for an expanded clone.

TRBD2	TRBV11-3	TRBJ2-3	-	TGTGCCAGCCGAACGGGGGGTAGCACAGATACGCAGTATTTT	CASRTGGSTDTQYF
-	TRBV12-5	TRBJ1-1	-	TGTGCCAGCACCTTTACAGGGAACACTGAAGCTTTCTTT	CASTFTGNTEAFF
-	TRBV29-1	TRBJ1-1	-	TGCAGCGGCTCGAGTGCCGGGGACACTGAAGCTTTCTTT	CSGSSAGDTEAFF
-	TRBV18	TRBJ1-2	once	TGTGCCAGCTCACCACCAGGGGTCTATGGCTACACCTTC	CASSPPGVYGYTF
-	TRBV5-1	TRBJ2-5	-	TGCGCCAGCGATCCGGGGGGCGCAGGGGAGACCCAGTACTTC	CASDPGGAGETQYF
-	TRBV4-1	TRBJ1-4	few	TGCGCCAGCAGCCAAGACACAGGGTGGAGGGAAAAACTGTTTTTT	CASSQDTGWREKLFF
TRBD1	TRBV28	TRBJ1-2	-	TGTGCCAGCAGTTTCCCTGACAGGGGTTACACCTTC	CASSFPDRGYTF
TRBD2	TRBV5-1	TRBJ2-3	-	TGCGCCAGCAGCTTGGAGGCTAGCGGGGGAGATACGCAGTATTTT	CASSLEASGGDTQYF
-	TRBV19	TRBJ1-5	-	TGTGCCAGTAAAATACCGGGACACATCAATCAGCCCCAGCATTTT	CASKIPGHINQPQHF
-	TRBV11-3	TRBJ1-1	-	TGTGCCAGCAGCTTAGTTTCACAGGGGAACACTGAAGCTTTCTTT	CASSLVSQGNTEAFF